This note documents a single T cell receptor beta chain sequence. What it recognizes is unknown. The observed sequence ends 3 residues before the CDR3 terminus, with the missing tail filled in from the germline J gene. MY09/MY11 PCR detected cervical HPV DNA; dot-blot assigned genotypes. CDR3 size: 16 residues. Germline loops: CDR1 LNHDA, CDR2 SQIVND (reference sequence). The record originates from a study of T cells in women clearing cervical HPV infection. Across the study: Controls were women whose single incident HPV16 infection cleared within 12 months without precancer or cancer. With HLA typing for only a few women, HLA confounding remains possible. Overall study findings and caveats: CIN3+ cases had significantly higher TCR repertoire richness than controls, but evenness did not differ.

TCRdb's copy holds only in-frame clones and misses some; the assay was immunoSEQ multiplex PCR. Here the sample table reports some 14,000 clones. Input material: blood buffy coat. The chain couples TRBV19 to TRBJ2-2; possible D gene TRBD1, 5 bases. The sequence was collected from a woman between 18 and 75 years old with a cervical HPV16 infection that either progressed to CIN3+ or cleared (not recorded which). The CDR3 region is CASRGFGIAGANVLFF. The CDR3 DNA, read in part, is TGTGCCAGTAGGGGATTCGGCATAGCTGGGGCCAACGTG.